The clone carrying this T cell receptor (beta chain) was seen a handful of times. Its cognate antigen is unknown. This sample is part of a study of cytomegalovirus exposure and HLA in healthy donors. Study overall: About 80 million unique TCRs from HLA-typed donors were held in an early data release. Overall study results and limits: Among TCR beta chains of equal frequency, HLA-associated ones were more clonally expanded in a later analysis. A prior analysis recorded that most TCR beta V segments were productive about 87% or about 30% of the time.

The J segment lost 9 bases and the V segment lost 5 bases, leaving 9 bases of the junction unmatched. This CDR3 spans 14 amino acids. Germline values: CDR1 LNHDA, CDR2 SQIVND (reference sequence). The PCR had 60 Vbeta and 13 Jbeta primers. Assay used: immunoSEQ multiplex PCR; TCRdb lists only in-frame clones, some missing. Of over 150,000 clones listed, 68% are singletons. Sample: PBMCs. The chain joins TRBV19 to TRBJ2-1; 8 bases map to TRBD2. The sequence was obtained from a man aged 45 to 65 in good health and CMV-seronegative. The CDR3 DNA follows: TGTGCCAGTAGTGCGGGAGGAGGGTCTCCTGAGCAGTTCTTC. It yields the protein CASSAGGGSPEQFF. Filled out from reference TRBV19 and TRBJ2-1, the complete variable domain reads DGGITQSPKYLFRKEGQNVTLSCEQNLNHDAMYWYRQDPGQGLRLIYYSQIVNDFQKGDIAEGYSVSREKKESFPLTVTSAQKNPTAFYLCASSAGGGSPEQFFGPGTRLTVL.